This paragraph covers one T cell receptor (beta chain) sequence. This record belongs to a study of response to subunit inactivated influenza vaccine. Unmatched junction bases numbered 5, after V lost 2 bases and J lost 7 bases. Germline CDR1 reads SGHNT; CDR2 reads YYREEE (reference sequence). The CDR3 sequence is 14 residues long. MiXCR was run by TCRdb on the RT-PCR reads, yielding one entry per CDR3 protein. The sample carries a few hundred thousand distinct CDR3 sequences, around a fifth recorded once. The source is a man in his fifties or sixties who received an inactivated influenza vaccine. The chain uses TRBV5-4 and TRBJ2-1; 8 bases are shared with TRBD2. Sequenced material: PBMCs from blood, taken roughly 20 months after vaccination. CDR3 loop: CASSLDGGVNEQFF. The CDR3 nucleotides read TGTGCCAGCAGCTTAGACGGGGGGGTAAATGAGCAGTTCTTC.